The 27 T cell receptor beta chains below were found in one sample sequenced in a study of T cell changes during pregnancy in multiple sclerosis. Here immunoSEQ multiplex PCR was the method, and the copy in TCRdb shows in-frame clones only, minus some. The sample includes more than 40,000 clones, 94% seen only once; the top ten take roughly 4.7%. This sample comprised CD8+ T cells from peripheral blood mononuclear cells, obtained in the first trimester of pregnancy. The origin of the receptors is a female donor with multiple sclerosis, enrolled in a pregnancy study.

The CDR3 bases are TGTGCCAGCAGCCTCTCGCGAGGACTCTACGAGCAGTACTTC. It specifies CASSLSRGLYEQYF. This chain connects TRBV28 to TRBJ2-7; possible D gene TRBD2, 5 bases. The CDR3 has 14 residues. Trimming pared 6 bases from V and 3 bases from J, leaving 15 bases between. In germline, CDR1 is MDHEN, CDR2 SYDVKM. Filled out from reference TRBV28 and TRBJ2-7, the complete variable domain reads DVKVTQSSRYLVKRTGEKVFLECVQDMDHENMFWYRQDPGLGLRLIYFSYDVKMKEKGDIPEGYSVSREKKERFSLILESASTNQTSMYLCASSLSRGLYEQYFGPGTRLTVT.

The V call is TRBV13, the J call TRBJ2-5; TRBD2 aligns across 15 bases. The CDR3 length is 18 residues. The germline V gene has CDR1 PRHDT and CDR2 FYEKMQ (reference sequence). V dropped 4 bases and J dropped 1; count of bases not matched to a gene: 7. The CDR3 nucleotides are TGTGCCAGCAGCTCTAACCCGGGACTAGCGGGGGGCCAAGAGACCCAGTACTTC. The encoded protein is CASSSNPGLAGGQETQYF.

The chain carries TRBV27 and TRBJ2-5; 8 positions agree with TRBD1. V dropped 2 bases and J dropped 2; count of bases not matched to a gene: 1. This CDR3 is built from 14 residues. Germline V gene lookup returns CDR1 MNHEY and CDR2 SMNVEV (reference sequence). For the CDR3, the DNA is TGTGCCAGCAGTTTAACAGGGGGACAAGAGACCCAGTACTTC. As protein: CASSLTGGQETQYF.

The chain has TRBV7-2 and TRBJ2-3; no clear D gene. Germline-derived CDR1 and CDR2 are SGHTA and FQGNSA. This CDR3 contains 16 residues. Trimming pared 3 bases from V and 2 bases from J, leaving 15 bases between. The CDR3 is CASSFPRYGDTDTQYF. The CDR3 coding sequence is TGTGCCAGCAGCTTCCCGCGTTACGGAGACACAGATACGCAGTATTTT.

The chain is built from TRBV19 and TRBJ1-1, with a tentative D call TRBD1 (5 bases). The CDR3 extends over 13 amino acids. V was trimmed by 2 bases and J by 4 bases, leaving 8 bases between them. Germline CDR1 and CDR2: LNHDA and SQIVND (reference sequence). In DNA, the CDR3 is TGTGCCAGTAGTATATTTCAGGGCACTGAAGCTTTCTTT. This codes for CASSIFQGTEAFF.

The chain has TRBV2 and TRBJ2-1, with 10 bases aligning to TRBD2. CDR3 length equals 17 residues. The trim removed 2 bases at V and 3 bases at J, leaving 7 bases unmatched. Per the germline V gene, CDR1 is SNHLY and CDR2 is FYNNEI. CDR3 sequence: CASSEITSGDFYNEQFF. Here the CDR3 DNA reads TGTGCCAGCAGTGAAATAACTAGCGGGGACTTCTACAATGAGCAGTTCTTC. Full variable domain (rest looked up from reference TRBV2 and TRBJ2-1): EPEVTQTPSHQVTQMGQEVILRCVPISNHLYFYWYRQILGQKVEFLVSFYNNEISEKSEIFDDQFSVERPDGSNFTLKIRSTKLEDSAMYFCASSEITSGDFYNEQFFGPGTRLTVL.

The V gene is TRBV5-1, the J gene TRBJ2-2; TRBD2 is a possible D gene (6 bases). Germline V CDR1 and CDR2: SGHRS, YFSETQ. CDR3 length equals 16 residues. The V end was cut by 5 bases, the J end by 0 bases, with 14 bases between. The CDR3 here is CASSLRDFTNTGELFF. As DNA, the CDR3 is TGCGCCAGCAGTCTCCGGGACTTCACGAACACCGGGGAGCTGTTTTTT. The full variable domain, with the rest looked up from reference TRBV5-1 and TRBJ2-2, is KAGVTQTPRYLIKTRGQQVTLSCSPISGHRSVSWYQQTPGQGLQFLFEYFSETQRNKGNFPGRFSGRQFSNSRSEMNVSTLELGDSALYLCASSLRDFTNTGELFFGEGSRLTVL.

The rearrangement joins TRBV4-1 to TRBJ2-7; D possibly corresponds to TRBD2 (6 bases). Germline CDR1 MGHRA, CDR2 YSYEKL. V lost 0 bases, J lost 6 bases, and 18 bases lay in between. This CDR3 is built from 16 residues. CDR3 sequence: CASSQDVEGYLSEQYF. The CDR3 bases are TGCGCCAGCAGCCAAGACGTGGAGGGTTACCTTTCCGAGCAGTACTTC.

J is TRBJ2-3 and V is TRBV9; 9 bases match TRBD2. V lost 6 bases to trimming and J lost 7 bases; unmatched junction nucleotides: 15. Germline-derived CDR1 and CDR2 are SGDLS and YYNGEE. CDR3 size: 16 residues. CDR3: CASNSIKSGGFNTQYF. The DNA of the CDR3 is TGTGCCAGCAATTCCATAAAGAGCGGGGGGTTTAATACGCAGTATTTT.

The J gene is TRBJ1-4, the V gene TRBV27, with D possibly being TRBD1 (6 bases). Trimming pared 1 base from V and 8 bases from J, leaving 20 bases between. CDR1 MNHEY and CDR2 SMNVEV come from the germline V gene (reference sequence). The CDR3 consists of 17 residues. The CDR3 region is CASSLFFRQAEDEKLFF. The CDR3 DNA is TGTGCCAGCAGTTTATTTTTTCGACAGGCGGAGGACGAAAAACTGTTTTTT.

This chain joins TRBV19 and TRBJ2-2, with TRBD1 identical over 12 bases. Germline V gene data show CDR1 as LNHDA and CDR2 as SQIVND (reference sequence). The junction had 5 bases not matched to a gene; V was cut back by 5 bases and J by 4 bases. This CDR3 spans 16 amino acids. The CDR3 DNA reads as TGTGCCAGTAGTCCCGGGACAGGGGGCCGCACCGGGGAGCTGTTTTTT. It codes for CASSPGTGGRTGELFF.

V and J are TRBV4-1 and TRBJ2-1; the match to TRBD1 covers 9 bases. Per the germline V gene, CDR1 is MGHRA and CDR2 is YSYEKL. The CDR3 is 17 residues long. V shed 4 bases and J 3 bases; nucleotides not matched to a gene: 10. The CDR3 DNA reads TGCGCCAGCAGCCGGATCCCGGGACAGGGTGTCTACAATGAGCAGTTCTTC. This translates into CASSRIPGQGVYNEQFF.

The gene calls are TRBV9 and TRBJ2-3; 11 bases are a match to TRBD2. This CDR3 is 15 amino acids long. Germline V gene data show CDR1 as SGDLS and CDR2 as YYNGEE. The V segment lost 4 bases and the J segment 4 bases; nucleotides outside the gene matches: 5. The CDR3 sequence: CASSLSGGVADTQYF. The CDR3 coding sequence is TGTGCCAGCAGCCTTAGCGGGGGGGTGGCAGATACGCAGTATTTT.

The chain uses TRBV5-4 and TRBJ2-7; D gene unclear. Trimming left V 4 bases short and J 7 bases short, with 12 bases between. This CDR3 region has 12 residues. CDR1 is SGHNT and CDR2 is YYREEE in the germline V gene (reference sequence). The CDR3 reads CASSPSNREQYF. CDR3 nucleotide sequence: TGTGCCAGCAGCCCCTCTAATCGAGAGCAGTACTTC.

The CDR3 DNA is TGTGCCAGTAGTATAAGCGGAAACGAGCAGTACTTC. It codes for CASSISGNEQYF. The V call is TRBV19, the J call TRBJ2-7; D is possibly TRBD2 (5 bases). The CDR3 runs 12 residues. Germline CDR1 reads LNHDA; CDR2 reads SQIVND (reference sequence). The V and J ends lost 2 bases and 5 bases respectively, with 7 bases between them. Full variable domain (outside the CDR3, taken from reference TRBV19 and TRBJ2-7): DGGITQSPKYLFRKEGQNVTLSCEQNLNHDAMYWYRQDPGQGLRLIYYSQIVNDFQKGDIAEGYSVSREKKESFPLTVTSAQKNPTAFYLCASSISGNEQYFGPGTRLTVT.

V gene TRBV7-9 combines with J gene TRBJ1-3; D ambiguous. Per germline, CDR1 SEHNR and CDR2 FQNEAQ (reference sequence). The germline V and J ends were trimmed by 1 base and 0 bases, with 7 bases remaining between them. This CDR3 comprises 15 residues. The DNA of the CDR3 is TGTGCCAGCAGCTTAGGGGCGGGCTCTGGAAACACCATATATTTT. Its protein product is CASSLGAGSGNTIYF.

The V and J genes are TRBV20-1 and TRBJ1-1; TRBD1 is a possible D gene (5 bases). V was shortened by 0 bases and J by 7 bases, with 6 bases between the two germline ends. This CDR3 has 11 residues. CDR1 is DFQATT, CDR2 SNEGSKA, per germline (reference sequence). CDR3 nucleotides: TGCAGTGCTAGAGAGACAGTTGAAGCTTTCTTT. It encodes CSARETVEAFF.

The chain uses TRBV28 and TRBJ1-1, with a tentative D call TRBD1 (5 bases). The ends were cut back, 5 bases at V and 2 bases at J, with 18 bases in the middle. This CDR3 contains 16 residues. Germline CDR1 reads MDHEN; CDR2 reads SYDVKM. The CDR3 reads CASSGGGAAVNTEAFF. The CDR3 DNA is TGTGCCAGCAGTGGGGGAGGGGCAGCTGTCAACACTGAAGCTTTCTTT.

CDR3 nucleotide sequence: TGTGCCTGGAGTGTATCCGTGAACACTGAAGCTTTCTTT. Protein: CAWSVSVNTEAFF. This chain joins TRBV30 and TRBJ1-1, with D uncertain. V was cut by 0 bases and J by 0 bases, with 5 bases left in between. Per germline, CDR1 GTSNPN and CDR2 SVGIG (reference sequence). The CDR3 has 13 amino acids.

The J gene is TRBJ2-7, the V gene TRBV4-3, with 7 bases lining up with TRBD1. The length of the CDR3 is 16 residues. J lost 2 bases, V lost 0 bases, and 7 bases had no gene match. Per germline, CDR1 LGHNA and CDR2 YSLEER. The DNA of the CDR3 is TGCGCCAGCAGCCAAGATAGGGCACAGGGGACCTACGAGCAGTACTTC. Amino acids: CASSQDRAQGTYEQYF.

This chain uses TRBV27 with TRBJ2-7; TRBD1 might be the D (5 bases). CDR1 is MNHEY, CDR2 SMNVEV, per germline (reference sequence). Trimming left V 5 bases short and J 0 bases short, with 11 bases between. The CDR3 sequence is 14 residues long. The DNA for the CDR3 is TGTGCCAGCAGTGGGATGGACACCTCCTACGAGCAGTACTTC. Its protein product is CASSGMDTSYEQYF.

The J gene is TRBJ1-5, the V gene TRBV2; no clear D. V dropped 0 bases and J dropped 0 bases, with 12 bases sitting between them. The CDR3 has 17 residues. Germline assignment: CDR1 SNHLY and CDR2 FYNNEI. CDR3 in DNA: TGTGCCAGCAGTGAAGCCCCATTTCAGTATAGCAATCAGCCCCAGCATTTT. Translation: CASSEAPFQYSNQPQHF.

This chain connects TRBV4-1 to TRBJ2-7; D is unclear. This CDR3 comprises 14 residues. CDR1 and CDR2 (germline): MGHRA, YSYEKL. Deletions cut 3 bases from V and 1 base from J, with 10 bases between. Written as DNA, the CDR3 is TGCGCCAGCAGCCATCCTGGAGAGTCCTACGAGCAGTACTTC. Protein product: CASSHPGESYEQYF.

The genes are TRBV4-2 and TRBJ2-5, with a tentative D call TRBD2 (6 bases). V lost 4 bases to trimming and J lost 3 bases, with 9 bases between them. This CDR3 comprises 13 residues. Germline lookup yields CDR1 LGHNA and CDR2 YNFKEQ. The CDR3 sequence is CASSRTGEETQYF. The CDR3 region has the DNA TGTGCCAGCAGCCGGACGGGGGAAGAGACCCAGTACTTC.

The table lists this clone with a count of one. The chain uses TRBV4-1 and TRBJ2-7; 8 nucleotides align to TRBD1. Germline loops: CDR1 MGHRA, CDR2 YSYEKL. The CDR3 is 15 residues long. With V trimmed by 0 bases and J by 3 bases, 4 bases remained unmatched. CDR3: CASSQDRGLGYEQYF. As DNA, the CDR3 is TGCGCCAGCAGCCAAGACAGGGGGCTGGGCTACGAGCAGTACTTC.

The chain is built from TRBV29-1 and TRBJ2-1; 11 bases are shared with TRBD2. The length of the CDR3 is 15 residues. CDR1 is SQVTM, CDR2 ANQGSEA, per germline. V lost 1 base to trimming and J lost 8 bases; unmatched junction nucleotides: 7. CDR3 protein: CSVEGLAGSRDEQFF. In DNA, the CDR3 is TGCAGCGTTGAAGGACTAGCGGGATCGCGGGATGAGCAGTTCTTC.

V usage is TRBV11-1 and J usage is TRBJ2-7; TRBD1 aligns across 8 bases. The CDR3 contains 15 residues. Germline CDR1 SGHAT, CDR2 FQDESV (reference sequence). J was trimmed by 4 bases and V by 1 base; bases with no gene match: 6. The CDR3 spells CASSLDRTGLYEQYF. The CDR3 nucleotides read TGTGCCAGCAGCTTAGACCGGACAGGGCTTTACGAGCAGTACTTC.